Below, 22 T cell receptor beta chains from the same sample are listed, as sequenced in a study of blood T cell repertoires in COVID-19. Assay used: immunoSEQ multiplex PCR; TCRdb lists only in-frame clones, some missing. The sample holds around 150,000 clones, 70% to 85% seen once. The sample was peripheral blood. Source of these receptors: a woman in her thirties or forties with COVID-19, enrolled during active disease.

The sample holds many counts of this clone. The chain couples TRBV7-8 to TRBJ2-7; perhaps TRBD1 as D (6 bases). With 5 bases removed from V and 3 bases from J, the gap between germline ends came to 14 bases. Germline CDR1 SGHVS, CDR2 FQNEAQ. The CDR3 consists of 14 residues. The DNA for the CDR3 is TGTGCCAGCAGCAACGCACAGGGTATCTACGAGCAGTACTTC. Residues: CASSNAQGIYEQYF.

A few counts support this clone. The same CDR3 is also encoded by other DNA sequences in this sample. The chain employs TRBV4-1 and TRBJ2-1; 9 nucleotides agree with TRBD2. Trimming at V came to 1 base and at J to 2 bases, leaving 0 bases not matched to a gene. The CDR3 is made up of 15 amino acids. Germline V gene lookup returns CDR1 MGHRA and CDR2 YSYEKL. The CDR3 region is CASSQGGGAYNEQFF. Here the CDR3 DNA reads TGCGCCAGCAGCCAAGGCGGGGGGGCCTACAATGAGCAGTTCTTC.

The V and J genes are TRBV29-1 and TRBJ1-2; 9 positions agree with TRBD1. Germline V lookup: CDR1 SQVTM, CDR2 ANQGSEA. Trimming took 4 bases from V and 7 from J; bases not matched to a gene: 7. The CDR3 runs 13 residues. In nucleotides, the CDR3 is TGCAGCGTTGTAGGGACAGGGTTGTTTGGCTACACCTTC. This gives the protein CSVVGTGLFGYTF. Based on the CDR3 plus reference TRBV29-1 and TRBJ1-2, the full variable domain is SAVISQKPSRDICQRGTSLTIQCQVDSQVTMMFWYRQQPGQSLTLIATANQGSEATYESGFVIDKFPISRPNLTFSTLTVSNMSPEDSSIYLCSVVGTGLFGYTFGSGTRLTVV.

The chain is built from TRBV7-6 and TRBJ2-1, with TRBD2 matching 8 bases. The CDR3 has 14 residues. Trimming cost V 2 bases and J 3 bases; bases outside gene matches: 0. CDR1 is SGHVS, CDR2 FNYEAQ, per germline. CDR3 amino acids: CASSLSGGYNEQFF. CDR3 bases: TGTGCCAGCAGCTTAAGCGGGGGCTACAATGAGCAGTTCTTC.

This clone was seen a single time. The genes are TRBV6-5 and TRBJ1-1; D might be TRBD1 (5 bases). CDR1 is MNHEY and CDR2 is SVGAGI in the germline V gene. V lost 6 bases, J lost 3 bases, and 14 bases lay in between. This CDR3 comprises 14 residues. For the CDR3, the DNA is TGTGCCAGCAGATTAACTGGGGCCTACACTGAAGCTTTCTTT. It encodes CASRLTGAYTEAFF.

The chain combines TRBV10-2 with TRBJ2-3, with a weak D call TRBD1 (5 bases). Germline-derived CDR1 and CDR2 are WSHSY and SAAADI. The CDR3 has 15 residues. The germline V and J ends were trimmed by 4 bases and 0 bases, with 11 bases remaining between them. CDR3 coding DNA: TGCGCCAGCAGTGTTCCAGGGTCTAGCACAGATACGCAGTATTTT. Protein product: CASSVPGSSTDTQYF.

The chain recombines TRBV12-3 or TRBV12-4 with TRBJ2-1; the match to TRBD2 covers 7 bases. The CDR3 runs 13 residues. V lost 6 bases to trimming and J lost 2 bases; unmatched junction nucleotides: 1. In DNA, the CDR3 is TGTGCCAGCAGGGGGGGGACCTACAATGAGCAGTTCTTC. Protein: CASRGGTYNEQFF.

This chain joins TRBV7-6 and TRBJ2-5; 8 bases agree with TRBD1. The CDR3 spans 16 residues. In germline, CDR1 is SGHVS, CDR2 FNYEAQ. V shed 3 bases, J shed 5 bases, and the junction held 11 bases outside the gene matches. Here the CDR3 reads CASSLGPGGLRETQYF. The CDR3 DNA sequence: TGTGCCAGCAGCTTGGGGCCAGGGGGCCTGCGGGAGACCCAGTACTTC.

The chain couples TRBV10-1 to TRBJ2-1; 7 bases are shared with TRBD2. CDR1 and CDR2 from the germline V gene are WNHNN and SYGVQD (reference sequence). The J segment lost 9 bases and the V segment lost 8 bases, leaving 7 bases of the junction unmatched. The CDR3 runs 12 residues. DNA for the CDR3: TGCGCCAGCCACCCGGGAGGATGTGAGCAGTTCTTC. This gives the protein CASHPGGCEQFF.

This clone is a singleton in its sample. V gene TRBV25-1 combines with J gene TRBJ2-1, with 10 bases that match TRBD2. Germline values: CDR1 MGHDK, CDR2 SYGVNS. The J segment lost 8 bases and the V segment lost 1 base, leaving 11 bases of the junction unmatched. The CDR3 runs 17 residues. The CDR3: CASSELFPSGRHDEQFF. CDR3 nucleotide sequence: TGTGCCAGCAGTGAATTGTTCCCTAGCGGGAGACACGATGAGCAGTTCTTC.

Remarks on this clone: Within the sample, other DNA sequences also encode this same CDR3. This chain links TRBV2 with TRBJ2-6, with 9 bases that match TRBD1. This CDR3 comprises 15 residues. The V and J ends lost 6 bases and 3 bases, in that order; junction bases with no gene match: 3. Germline V gene data show CDR1 as SNHLY and CDR2 as FYNNEI. Written as DNA, the CDR3 is TGTGCCAGCAGGGACAGGGGTTTTGGGGCCAACGTCCTGACTTTC. As protein: CASRDRGFGANVLTF.

This chain links TRBV2 with TRBJ2-2; weak D call: TRBD1 (5 bases). Trimming removed 7 bases from V and 0 bases from J, with 12 bases in between. Germline V gene sequence: CDR1 SNHLY, CDR2 FYNNEI. The CDR3 covers 15 residues. The CDR3 spells CASKGQTANTGELFF. CDR3 nucleotides: TGTGCCAGCAAGGGGCAGACCGCGAACACCGGGGAGCTGTTTTTT. The entire variable domain, with the rest obtained from reference TRBV2 and TRBJ2-2, is as follows: EPEVTQTPSHQVTQMGQEVILRCVPISNHLYFYWYRQILGQKVEFLVSFYNNEISEKSEIFDDQFSVERPDGSNFTLKIRSTKLEDSAMYFCASKGQTANTGELFFGEGSRLTVL.

This clone has more than one count but fewer than ten. The chain carries TRBV14 and TRBJ1-4; 10 nucleotides match TRBD1. The V gene's germline CDR1 is SGHDN and CDR2 FVKESK. This CDR3 region has 15 residues. The J segment lost 5 bases and the V segment lost 4 bases, leaving 4 bases of the junction unmatched. The DNA for the CDR3 is TGTGCCAGCAGCCGTGACAGGGGGCGGAATGAAAAACTGTTTTTT. It specifies CASSRDRGRNEKLFF.

The gene calls are TRBV2 and TRBJ1-2; D not resolved. This CDR3 is 12 amino acids long. V gave up 4 bases and J gave up 2 bases, with 5 bases separating them. The germline V gene encodes CDR1 SNHLY and CDR2 FYNNEI. CDR3 sequence reads: CASSVSNYGYTF. The CDR3 region has the DNA TGTGCCAGCAGTGTTTCAAACTATGGCTACACCTTC.

The rearrangement uses TRBV5-8 and TRBJ1-6; D is perhaps TRBD1 (6 bases). The CDR3 spans 15 residues. Germline lookup yields CDR1 SGHTS and CDR2 YDEGEE. V gave up 4 bases and J gave up 7 bases, with 15 bases separating them. CDR3 nucleotide sequence: TGTGCCAGCAGCCGAACAGGGTCTCGGAATTCACCCCTCCACTTT. Translating gives CASSRTGSRNSPLHF.

V and J are TRBV5-5 and TRBJ2-7; D gene ambiguous. The CDR3 extends over 16 amino acids. Trimming removed 0 bases at V and 2 bases at J, with 15 bases between. The germline CDR1 and CDR2 sequences are SGHKS and YYEKEE (reference sequence). CDR3 DNA: TGTGCCAGCAGCTTGGCCGGCCTAGGTTTGGCCTACGAGCAGTACTTC. This codes for CASSLAGLGLAYEQYF.

This sequence joins TRBV21-1 and TRBJ2-1; the DNA was not compared with TRBD1, the D call given in the table. TRBV21-1 is a pseudogene locus. This CDR3 has 15 residues. The CDR3 spells CASTRGRGLYNEQFF. The CDR3 DNA follows: TGTGCCAGCACCAGGGGGCGCGGACTCTACAATGAGCAGTTCTTC.

In DNA form, the CDR3 reads TGTGCCAGCAGTTTCCTGACCTCGACAAACTATGGCTACACCTTC. This encodes CASSFLTSTNYGYTF. The chain joins TRBV28 to TRBJ1-2; D is unclear. Germline lookup yields CDR1 MDHEN and CDR2 SYDVKM. This CDR3 has 15 residues. The V end was cut by 3 bases, the J end by 2 bases, with 13 bases between.

The chain recombines TRBV10-1 with TRBJ1-1; tentatively, D is TRBD1 (5 bases). Germline V gives CDR1 WNHNN, CDR2 SYGVQD (reference sequence). The CDR3 runs to 14 residues. The V end lost 4 bases, the J end lost 8 bases, and 17 bases lay between the germline ends. The DNA for the CDR3 is TGCGCCAGCAGTGCCCTGGGGGGTTGGTGGGAAGCTTTCTTT. It translates to CASSALGGWWEAFF.

The rearrangement joins TRBV18 to TRBJ1-5; 10 bases map to TRBD1. Per the germline V gene, CDR1 is KGHSH and CDR2 is LQKENI. V was pared by 3 bases and J by 4 bases, with 9 bases of the junction left unmatched. The CDR3 has 17 residues. The CDR3 loop reads CASSPRQGAFENQPQHF. In DNA, the CDR3 is TGTGCCAGCTCACCGAGACAGGGGGCTTTCGAGAATCAGCCCCAGCATTTT.

The gene calls are TRBV5-4 and TRBJ2-1, with D possibly TRBD1 on 5 matching bases. The CDR3 has 15 amino acids. Germline-derived CDR1 and CDR2 are SGHNT and YYREEE (reference sequence). With 0 bases removed from V and 2 bases from J, the gap between germline ends came to 9 bases. Here the CDR3 reads CASSLARAPYNEQFF. In nucleotides, the CDR3 is TGTGCCAGCAGCTTGGCCAGGGCGCCCTACAATGAGCAGTTCTTC.

This clone was observed at least ten times. CDR3 coding DNA: TGCGCCAGCAGCTATGGACAGGGCGCTTTAAACACTGAAGCTTTCTTT. Encoded protein: CASSYGQGALNTEAFF. The chain links TRBV5-1 to TRBJ1-1; the match to TRBD1 covers 8 bases. The V and J ends lost 3 bases and 2 bases, in that order; junction bases with no gene match: 9. The CDR3 length is 16 residues. Germline V gene data show CDR1 as SGHRS and CDR2 as YFSETQ.